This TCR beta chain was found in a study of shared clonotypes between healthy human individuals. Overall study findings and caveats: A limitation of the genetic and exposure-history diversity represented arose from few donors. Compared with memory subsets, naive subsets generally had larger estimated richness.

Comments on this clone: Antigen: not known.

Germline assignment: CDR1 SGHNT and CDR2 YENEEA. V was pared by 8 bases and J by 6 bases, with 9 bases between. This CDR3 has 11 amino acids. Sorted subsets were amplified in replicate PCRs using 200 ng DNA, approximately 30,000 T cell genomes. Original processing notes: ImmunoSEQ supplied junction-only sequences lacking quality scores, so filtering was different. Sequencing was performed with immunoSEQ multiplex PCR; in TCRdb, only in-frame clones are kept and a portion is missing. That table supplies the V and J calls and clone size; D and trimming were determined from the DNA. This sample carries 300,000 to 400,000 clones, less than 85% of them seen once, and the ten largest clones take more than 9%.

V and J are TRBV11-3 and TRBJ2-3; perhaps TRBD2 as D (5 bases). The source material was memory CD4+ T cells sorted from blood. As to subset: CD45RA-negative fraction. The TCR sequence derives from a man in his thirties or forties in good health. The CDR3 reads CASAEADTQYF. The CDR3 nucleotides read TGTGCCAGCGCGGAGGCGGATACGCAGTATTTT. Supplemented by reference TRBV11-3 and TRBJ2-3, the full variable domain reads EAGVVQSPRYKIIEKKQPVAFWCNPISGHNTLYWYLQNLGQGPELLIRYENEEAVDDSQLPKDRFSAERLKGVDSTLKIQPAELGDSAVYLCASAEADTQYFGPGTRLTVL.